This TCR beta chain is drawn from a study of cytomegalovirus exposure and HLA in healthy donors (dated by TCRdb to between 2016 and 2019). The study in broad terms: According to a later analysis, one platform produced both the roughly 120 validation repertoires and the 620 or so repertoires of the first cohort. The aim of the study was to test whether cataloging public T cell receptors could identify signatures of past pathogen exposure. Along with the approximately 650-subject first cohort, a separate validation cohort of approximately 110 different subjects was used. High-throughput TCR immunosequencing, statistical association of individual TCRs with disease status, and machine learning were combined to predict cytomegalovirus infection status. What the work shows at the level of the full study, not this receptor alone: A total of 150 to 200 TCR beta chains were listed by the study as associated with cytomegalovirus. In both the original and validation cohorts, the classifier was reported to diagnose cytomegalovirus status with high specificity and sensitivity. It was suggested by the authors that the approach could potentially be generalized to other disease states and immunological phenotypes. Most TCR sequences were seen in very few donors, while some public TCRs were found in many individuals. A later analysis had no HLA typing for the validation cohort, so co-occurrence there was scored across all 120 or so repertoires. A few of the identified cytomegalovirus-associated TCR beta chains were confirmed in vitro to be specific for cytomegalovirus antigens. Of the cluster scores, roughly 95% were above 0 in a later analysis, which found that TCRs clustered in the first cohort also tended to co-occur in the roughly 130 validation repertoires.

CDR1 and CDR2 (SGHNT, YYREEE) derive from the germline V gene (reference sequence). Including the terminal cysteine and phenylalanine, the CDR3 comprises 14 residues. Only CDR3 DNA remains: 42 bases, in frame from the first base. Trimming takes 6 bases from V and 3 bases from J, and the germline ends sit 16 bases apart. Donors formed part of the validation cohort, which comprised 120 subjects and was distinct from the first cohort of several hundred subjects. Concerning this clone itself: There is no known antigen for this receptor. Base qualities were left out, and no much larger clone turns up one base away.

Libraries were prepared through the immunoSEQ multiplex PCR assay. In the paper's pipeline: A statistical classification framework was developed to diagnose cytomegalovirus status using the catalog of TCR beta chain sequences. This is the immuneACCESS table as TCRdb keeps it, with only in-frame sequences that have V and J called. A part of the clones is gone; compared with another copy, unresolved V genes explain less than half, and the rest is unexplained. That table furnishes V, J and clone size, whereas the DNA furnished D and trimming. The sample table contains 220,000 or so clones; only one count was recorded for approximately 88% of them. Over 11% of the sample is in the top ten clones.

Material for sequencing was PBMCs. The sequence links TRBV5-4 to TRBJ2-7; TRBD1 is possibly the D segment (5 matching bases). The sequence was collected from a woman under 40 in good health and CMV-seropositive. The bases read TGTGCCAGCATGCGTCAGGGTAACCTCTACGAGCAGTACTTC. The encoded protein is CASMRQGNLYEQYF.